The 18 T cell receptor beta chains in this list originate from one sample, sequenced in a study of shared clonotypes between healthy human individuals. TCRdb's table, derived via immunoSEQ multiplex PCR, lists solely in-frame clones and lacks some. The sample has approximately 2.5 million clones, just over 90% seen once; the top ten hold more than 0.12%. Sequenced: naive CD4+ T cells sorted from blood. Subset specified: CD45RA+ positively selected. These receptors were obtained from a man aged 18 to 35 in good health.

The CDR3 sequence: CASSRPGTGVSSYNSPLHF. Here the CDR3 DNA reads TGTGCCAGCAGCCGCCCCGGGACAGGGGTTAGCTCCTATAATTCACCCCTCCACTTT. This sequence joins TRBV28 and TRBJ1-6, with 10 bases identical to TRBD1. The CDR3 runs 19 residues. Losses at the gene ends were 6 bases for V and 0 bases for J; bases not matched to a gene: 11. The germline CDR1 and CDR2 sequences are MDHEN and SYDVKM.

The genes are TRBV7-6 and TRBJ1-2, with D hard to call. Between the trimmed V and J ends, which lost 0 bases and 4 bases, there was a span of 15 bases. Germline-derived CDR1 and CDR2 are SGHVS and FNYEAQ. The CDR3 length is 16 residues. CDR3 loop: CASSLAAEFDTYGYTF. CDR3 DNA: TGTGCCAGCAGCTTAGCGGCAGAGTTCGATACCTATGGCTACACCTTC.

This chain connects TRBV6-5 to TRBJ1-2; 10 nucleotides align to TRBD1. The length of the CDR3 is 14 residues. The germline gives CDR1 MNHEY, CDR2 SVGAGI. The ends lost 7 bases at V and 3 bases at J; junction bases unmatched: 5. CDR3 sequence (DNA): TGTGCCAGCACCCGGACAGGGGGAGACTATGGCTACACCTTC. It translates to CASTRTGGDYGYTF.

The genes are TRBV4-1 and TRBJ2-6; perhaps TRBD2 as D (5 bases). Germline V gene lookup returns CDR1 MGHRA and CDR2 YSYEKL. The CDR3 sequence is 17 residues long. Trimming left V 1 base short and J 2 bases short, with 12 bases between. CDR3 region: CASSQGEGIPGANVLTF. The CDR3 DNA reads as TGCGCCAGCAGCCAAGGAGAGGGAATCCCTGGGGCCAACGTCCTGACTTTC.

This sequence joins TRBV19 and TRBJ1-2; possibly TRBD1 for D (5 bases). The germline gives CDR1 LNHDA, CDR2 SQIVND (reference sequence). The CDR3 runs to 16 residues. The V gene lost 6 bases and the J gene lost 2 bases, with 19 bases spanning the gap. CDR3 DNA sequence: TGTGCCAGTAGAGTCACCTCGACAGATTTAAACTATGGCTACACCTTC. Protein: CASRVTSTDLNYGYTF. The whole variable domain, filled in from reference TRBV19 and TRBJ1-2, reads DGGITQSPKYLFRKEGQNVTLSCEQNLNHDAMYWYRQDPGQGLRLIYYSQIVNDFQKGDIAEGYSVSREKKESFPLTVTSAQKNPTAFYLCASRVTSTDLNYGYTFGSGTRLTVV.

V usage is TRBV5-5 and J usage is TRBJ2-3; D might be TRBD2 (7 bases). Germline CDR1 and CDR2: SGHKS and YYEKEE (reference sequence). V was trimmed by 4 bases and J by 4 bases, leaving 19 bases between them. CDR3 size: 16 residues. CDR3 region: CASSPVGGGVADTQYF. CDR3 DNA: TGTGCCAGCAGCCCGGTTGGCGGGGGCGTGGCAGATACGCAGTATTTT.

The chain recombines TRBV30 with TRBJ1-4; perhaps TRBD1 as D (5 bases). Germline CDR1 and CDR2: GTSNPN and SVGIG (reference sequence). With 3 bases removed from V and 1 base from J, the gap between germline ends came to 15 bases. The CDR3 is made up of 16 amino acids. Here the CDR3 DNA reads TGTGCCTGGAGCGCGTGGGGGTATCGAACTAATGAAAAACTGTTTTTT. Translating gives CAWSAWGYRTNEKLFF.

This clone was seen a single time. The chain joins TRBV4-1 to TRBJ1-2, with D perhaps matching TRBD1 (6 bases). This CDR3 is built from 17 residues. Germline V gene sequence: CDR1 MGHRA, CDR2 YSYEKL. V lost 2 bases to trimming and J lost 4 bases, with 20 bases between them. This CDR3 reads CASSQPGQLPRGYGYTF. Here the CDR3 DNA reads TGCGCCAGCAGCCAACCCGGACAGCTACCCCGCGGCTATGGCTACACCTTC.

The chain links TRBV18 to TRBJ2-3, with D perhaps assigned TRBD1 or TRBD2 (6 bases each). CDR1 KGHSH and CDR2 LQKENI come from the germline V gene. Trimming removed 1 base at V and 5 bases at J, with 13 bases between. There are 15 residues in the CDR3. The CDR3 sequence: CASSPRGALLDTQYF. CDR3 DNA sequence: TGTGCCAGCTCACCACGGGGGGCCTTATTAGATACGCAGTATTTT.

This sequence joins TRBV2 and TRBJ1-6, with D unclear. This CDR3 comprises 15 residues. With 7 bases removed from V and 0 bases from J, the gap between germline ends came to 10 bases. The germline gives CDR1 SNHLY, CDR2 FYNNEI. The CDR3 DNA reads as TGTGCCAGCATGGAGGGAGTCTCCTATAATTCACCCCTCCACTTT. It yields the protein CASMEGVSYNSPLHF.

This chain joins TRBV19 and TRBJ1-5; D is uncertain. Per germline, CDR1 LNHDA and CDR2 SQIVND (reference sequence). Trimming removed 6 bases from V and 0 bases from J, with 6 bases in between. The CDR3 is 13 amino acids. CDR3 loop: CASRLGSNQPQHF. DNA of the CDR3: TGTGCCAGTAGGCTCGGTAGCAATCAGCCCCAGCATTTT.

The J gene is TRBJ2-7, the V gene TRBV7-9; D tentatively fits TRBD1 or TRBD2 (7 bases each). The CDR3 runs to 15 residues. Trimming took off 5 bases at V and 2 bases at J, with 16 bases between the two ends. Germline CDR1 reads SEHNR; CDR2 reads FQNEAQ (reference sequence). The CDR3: CASSRAGQRTYEQYF. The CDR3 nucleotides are TGTGCCAGCAGCCGAGCGGGACAGAGAACCTACGAGCAGTACTTC.

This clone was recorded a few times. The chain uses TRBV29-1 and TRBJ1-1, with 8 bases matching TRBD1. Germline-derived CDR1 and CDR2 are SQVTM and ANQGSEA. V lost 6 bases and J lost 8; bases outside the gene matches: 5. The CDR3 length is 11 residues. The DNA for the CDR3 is TGCAGCGTAGGACAGGGAGGAGAAGCTTTCTTT. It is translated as CSVGQGGEAFF.

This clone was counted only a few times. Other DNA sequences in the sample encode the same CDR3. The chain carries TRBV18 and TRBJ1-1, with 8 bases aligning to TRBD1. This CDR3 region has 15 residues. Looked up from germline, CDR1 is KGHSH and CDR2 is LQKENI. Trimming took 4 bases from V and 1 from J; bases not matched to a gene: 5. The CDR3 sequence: CASSLSGTGNTEAFF. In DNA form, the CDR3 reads TGTGCCAGCTCACTATCCGGGACAGGGAACACTGAAGCTTTCTTT.

The CDR3 is CASSKREGAAFSYEQYF. In nucleotides, the CDR3 is TGTGCCAGCAGCAAAAGGGAGGGGGCAGCCTTCTCCTACGAGCAGTACTTC. The V call is TRBV21-1, the J call TRBJ2-7. TRBV21-1 is reported as a pseudogene. The CDR3 runs 17 residues.

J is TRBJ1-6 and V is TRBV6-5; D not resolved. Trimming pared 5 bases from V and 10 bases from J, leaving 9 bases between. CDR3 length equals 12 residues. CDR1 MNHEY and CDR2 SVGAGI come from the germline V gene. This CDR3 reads CASSRPTSPLHF. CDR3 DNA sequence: TGTGCCAGCAGTCGCCCCACCTCACCCCTCCACTTT.

CDR3 protein: CASSLSQGLDGYTF. In DNA, the CDR3 is TGTGCCAGCAGCTTAAGCCAGGGGCTAGATGGCTACACCTTC. V is TRBV7-9 and J is TRBJ1-2, with a tentative D call TRBD1 (6 bases). The CDR3 runs to 14 residues. Trimming stripped 2 bases from V and 6 bases from J, with 13 bases between. Looked up from germline, CDR1 is SEHNR and CDR2 is FQNEAQ (reference sequence).

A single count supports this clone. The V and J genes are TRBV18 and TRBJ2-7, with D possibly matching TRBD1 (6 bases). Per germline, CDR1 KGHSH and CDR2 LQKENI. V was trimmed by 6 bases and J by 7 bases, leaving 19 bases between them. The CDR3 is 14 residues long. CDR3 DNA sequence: TGTGCCAGCTCCTCCAGTGCCCAGGGGTGGGAGCAGTACTTC. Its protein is CASSSSAQGWEQYF.